This section outlines one T cell receptor beta chain sequence together with its context. Its antigen is not known. Repertoires were generated with immunoSEQ multiplex PCR, while TCRdb's copy carries only in-frame clones and drops some. The sample shows around 150,000 clones, roughly nine tenths of them seen only once. This sample was included in a study of T cell responses to AZD1222 COVID-19 vaccine. Broader study findings: A reported finding is that nearly half of spike-specific TCRs target unmutated variant regions.

Germline V gene lookup returns CDR1 SGHRS and CDR2 YFSETQ. Trimming removed 1 base at V and 4 bases at J, with 15 bases between. The CDR3 extends over 17 amino acids. This sequence was found in an adult in good health. J is TRBJ1-6 and V is TRBV5-1; D remains unclear. The specimen was peripheral blood, collected on day 0 of AZD1222 vaccination. The CDR3 protein is CASSLPVGQDYNSPLHF. Written as DNA, the CDR3 is TGCGCCAGCAGCTTGCCGGTTGGGCAGGATTATAATTCACCCCTCCACTTT.